Detailed here is one T cell receptor beta chain. Its target antigen remains unknown. No much larger clone exists at a distance of one base, and base qualities are not known. The sample belongs to a study of PD-1 blockade in classical Hodgkin lymphoma (dated by TCRdb to about 2020). Context from the whole study: Nivolumab dosing was 3 mg/kg intravenously every 2 weeks, continuing until either disease progression or unacceptable toxicity. A peripheral blood immune signature of response to PD-1 blockade in classical Hodgkin lymphoma was defined using TCR beta sequencing and CyTOF.

Study-wide conclusions, independent of this receptor: The study was restricted to a single clinical trial cohort, and the causes of repertoire differences, possibly disease activity or prior therapy, were left undefined. Baseline diversity similar to that of newly diagnosed patients was observed in trial patients achieving complete response, whereas significantly lower diversity was observed in partial responders and progressors. Lower diversity was seen in patients whose nivolumab began less than 1 year after ASCT, and these patients were left out of later analyses so that immune reconstitution would not confound the results. By C4D1, a significant rise was seen in CD4+ TCR diversity but not in CD8+ TCR diversity (p=0.0027 vs p=0.16), and the rise was most apparent among complete responders (p=0.02). Baseline TCR diversity was reported to be lower in newly diagnosed patients than in healthy donors and to be lower still in relapsed/refractory patients.

The meaning of the sample's time point label: cycle 1 day 1 (C1D1), immediately before nivolumab initiation. Every trial patient had relapsed after autologous stem cell transplantation, and cohorts A, B and C differed in prior brentuximab vedotin exposure. A total of roughly 60 patients with relapsed/refractory classical Hodgkin lymphoma made up the trial cohort, and each patient's best overall response was complete response, partial response or progressive disease. Trial patients were treated with single-agent nivolumab in the multi-cohort phase II CheckMate 205 trial. Best overall response was determined by an independent review committee according to the 2007 International Working Group response criteria. Trial PBMCs were obtained immediately prior to nivolumab initiation (C1D1) and on therapy at cycle 2 day 1 and cycle 4 day 1. Peripheral blood was collected in 8 mL Vacutainer Cell Preparation Tubes, from which PBMCs were isolated by centrifugation and then cryopreserved.

Reading from cysteine to phenylalanine, the CDR3 counts 15 amino acids. The kept DNA is CDR3 alone, 45 bases in frame from the first base. V is clipped by 0 bases and J by 4 bases, and the sequence between their germline boundaries is 12 bases long. CDR1 is given as LGHNA and CDR2 as YNFKEQ, both from the germline V gene. Genomic DNA was isolated using the Qiagen DNeasy kit from unsorted PBMCs as well as from negatively selected CD4+ and CD8+ fractions. Amplification of TCR beta CDR3 regions was done by immunoSEQ multiplex PCR with primers that anneal to V and J segments. A synthetic immune receptor repertoire was used to minimize amplification bias, and remaining bias was computationally removed after sequencing. The authors' analysis ran thus. Custom Python scripts were used to quantify repertoire diversity as the Shannon entropy index. Unsorted, CD4+ and CD8+ repertoires were analyzed separately, except for combined analyses in which CD4+ and CD8+ sequences were merged in silico. Clonal expansion was defined as at least a 2-fold frequency increase after treatment relative to C1D1, with a pseudocount of 0.5 for undetected baseline clones. Clones with 0 or 1 copy at C1D1 were classified as singleton clones, and clones with 2 or more copies were classified as non-singleton clones. Clones expanded in unsorted samples were labelled as CD4+, CD8+ or unknown by matching protein sequences in sorted samples from the same patient. Wilcoxon tests were applied to paired samples to test diversity changes from C1D1 to C4D1. What TCRdb holds here is the immuneACCESS table cut down to in-frame rearrangements. Part of the clones is not present; checked against another copy, under half of the missing clones reflect an unresolved V gene, and the others are unexplained. Clone size and the V and J calls come from that table; the DNA yielded D and trimming. This sample has around 91,000 clones in its table, and approximately 91% of those were observed once. About 20% of the sample rests with the top ten.

This TCR derives from a human donor with classical Hodgkin lymphoma. The material sequenced was peripheral blood mononuclear cells (PBMCs), taken at baseline. The rearranged segments are TRBV4-2 and TRBJ1-1; no D segment can be confidently identified. The CDR3 region has the sequence CASSQDRFGGTEAFF. DNA sequence: TGTGCCAGCAGCCAAGACCGGTTTGGCGGCACTGAAGCTTTCTTT.